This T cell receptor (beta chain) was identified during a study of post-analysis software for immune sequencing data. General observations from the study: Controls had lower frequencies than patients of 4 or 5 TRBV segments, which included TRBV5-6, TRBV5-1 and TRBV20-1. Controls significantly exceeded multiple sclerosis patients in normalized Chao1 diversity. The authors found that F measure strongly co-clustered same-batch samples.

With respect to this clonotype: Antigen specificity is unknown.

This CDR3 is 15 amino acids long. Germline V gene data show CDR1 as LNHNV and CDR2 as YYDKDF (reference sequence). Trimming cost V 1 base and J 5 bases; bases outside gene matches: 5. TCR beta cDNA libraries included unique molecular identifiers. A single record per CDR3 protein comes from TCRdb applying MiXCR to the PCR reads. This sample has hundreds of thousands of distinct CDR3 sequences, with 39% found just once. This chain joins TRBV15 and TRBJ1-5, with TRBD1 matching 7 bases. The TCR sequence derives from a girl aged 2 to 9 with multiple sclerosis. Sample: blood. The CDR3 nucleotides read TGTGCCACCAGCAGAGTGGGTAGGGGGCATCAGCCCCAGCATTTT. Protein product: CATSRVGRGHQPQHF. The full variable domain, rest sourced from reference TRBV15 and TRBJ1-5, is DAMVIQNPRYQVTQFGKPVTLSCSQTLNHNVMYWYQQKSSQAPKLLFHYYDKDFNNEADTPDNFQSRRPNTSFCFLDIRSPGLGDTAMYLCATSRVGRGHQPQHFGDGTRLSIL.